This T cell receptor beta chain was sequenced for a study of beta chain features in type 1 diabetes. Turning to the study itself: There were around 110 million sorted cells examined across all samples.

Study-level findings and limits: In all four CD4+ subsets, TCRB CDR3 length was significantly, moderately reduced in type 1 diabetes.

The CDR3 consists of 14 residues. Germline loops: CDR1 MDHEN, CDR2 SYDVKM. The ends lost 5 bases at V and 5 bases at J; junction bases unmatched: 6. The whole isolated RNA underwent reverse transcription, so sequencing captured expressed TCRB transcripts. Some clones are missing from TCRdb's copy, which holds only in-frame ones; the method was immunoSEQ multiplex PCR. The sample carries 250,000 to 300,000 clones, approximately 8% recorded once. About this clone: Its antigen is not identified.

Using CD45RO/CCR7/CD25/CD127/CD95/CD27, CD4+ naive, central memory, regulatory and stem cell-like memory cells were sorted. Sequenced material: central memory CD4+ T cells from blood. V gene TRBV28 combines with J gene TRBJ2-5, with 9 bases fitting TRBD2. The TCR sequence derives from a woman under 30 in good health. The chain's CDR3 is CASSPSGGRETQYF. In nucleotides, the CDR3 is TGTGCCAGCAGTCCCAGCGGGGGGAGGGAGACCCAGTACTTC.